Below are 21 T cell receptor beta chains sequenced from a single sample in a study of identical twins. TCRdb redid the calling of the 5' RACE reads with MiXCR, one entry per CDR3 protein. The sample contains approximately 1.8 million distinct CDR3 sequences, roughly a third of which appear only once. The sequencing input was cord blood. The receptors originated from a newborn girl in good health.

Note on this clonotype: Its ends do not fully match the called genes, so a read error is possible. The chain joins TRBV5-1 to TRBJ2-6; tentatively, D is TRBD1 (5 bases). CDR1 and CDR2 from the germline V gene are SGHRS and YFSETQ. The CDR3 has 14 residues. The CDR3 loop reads CASMQGSGANDLTF. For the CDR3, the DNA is TGCGCCAGCATGCAGGGCTCTGGGGCCAACGACCTGACTTTC.

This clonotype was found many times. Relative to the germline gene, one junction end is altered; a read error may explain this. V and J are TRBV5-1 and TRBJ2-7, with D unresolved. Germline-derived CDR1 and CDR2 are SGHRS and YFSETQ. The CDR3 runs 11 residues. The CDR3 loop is CASSRAYEQYF. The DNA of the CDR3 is TGTGCCAGCAGCCGGGCCTACGAGCAGTACTTC.

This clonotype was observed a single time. The CDR3 DNA reads TGCGCCAGCAGCCAAGTGAGGGCGGGAGTGAGGACCGGGGAGCTGTTTTTT. Translated, it gives CASSQVRAGVRTGELFF. V gene TRBV4-1 combines with J gene TRBJ2-2; 7 bases fit TRBD2. Germline CDR1 and CDR2: MGHRA and YSYEKL. V lost 1 base and J lost 5; bases outside the gene matches: 10. The CDR3 is 17 amino acids.

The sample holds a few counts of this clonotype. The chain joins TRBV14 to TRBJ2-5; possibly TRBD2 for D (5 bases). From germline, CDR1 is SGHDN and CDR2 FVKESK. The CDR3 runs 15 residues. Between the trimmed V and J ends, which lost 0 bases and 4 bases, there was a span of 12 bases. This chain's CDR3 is CASSQERLFGETQYF. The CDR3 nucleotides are TGTGCCAGCAGCCAAGAACGACTATTCGGAGAGACCCAGTACTTC.

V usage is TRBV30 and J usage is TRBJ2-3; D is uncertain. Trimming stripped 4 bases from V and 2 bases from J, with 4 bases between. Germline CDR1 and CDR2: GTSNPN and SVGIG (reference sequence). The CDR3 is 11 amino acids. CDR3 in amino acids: CAWTDTDTQYF. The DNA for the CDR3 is TGTGCCTGGACAGACACAGATACGCAGTATTTT.

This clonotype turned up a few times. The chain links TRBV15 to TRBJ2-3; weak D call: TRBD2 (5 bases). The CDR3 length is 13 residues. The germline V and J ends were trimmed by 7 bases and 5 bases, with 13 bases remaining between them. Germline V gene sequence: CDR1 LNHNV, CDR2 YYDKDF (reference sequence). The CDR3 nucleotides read TGTGCCACCATAGACGGGGTCAGAGATACGCAGTATTTT. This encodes CATIDGVRDTQYF. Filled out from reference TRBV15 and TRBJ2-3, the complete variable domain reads DAMVIQNPRYQVTQFGKPVTLSCSQTLNHNVMYWYQQKSSQAPKLLFHYYDKDFNNEADTPDNFQSRRPNTSFCFLDIRSPGLGDTAMYLCATIDGVRDTQYFGPGTRLTVL.

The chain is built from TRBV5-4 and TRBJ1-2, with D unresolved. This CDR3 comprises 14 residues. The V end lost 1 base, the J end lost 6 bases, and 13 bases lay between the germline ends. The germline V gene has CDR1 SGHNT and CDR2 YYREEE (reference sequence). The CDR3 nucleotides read TGTGCCAGCAGCTTGTCACGGGGAGGGAATGGCTACACCTTC. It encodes CASSLSRGGNGYTF.

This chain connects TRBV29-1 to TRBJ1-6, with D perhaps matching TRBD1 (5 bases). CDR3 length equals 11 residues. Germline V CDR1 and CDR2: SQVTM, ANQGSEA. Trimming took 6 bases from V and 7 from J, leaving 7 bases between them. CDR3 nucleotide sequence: TGCAGCGTGGGGACGAATTCACCCCTCCACTTT. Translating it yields CSVGTNSPLHF.

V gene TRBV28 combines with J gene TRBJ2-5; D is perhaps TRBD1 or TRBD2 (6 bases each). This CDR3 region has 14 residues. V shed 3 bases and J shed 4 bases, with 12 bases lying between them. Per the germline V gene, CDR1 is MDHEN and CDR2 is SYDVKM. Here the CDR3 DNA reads TGTGCCAGCAGTTTGGACGGAGGGGGAGAGACCCAGTACTTC. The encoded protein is CASSLDGGGETQYF.

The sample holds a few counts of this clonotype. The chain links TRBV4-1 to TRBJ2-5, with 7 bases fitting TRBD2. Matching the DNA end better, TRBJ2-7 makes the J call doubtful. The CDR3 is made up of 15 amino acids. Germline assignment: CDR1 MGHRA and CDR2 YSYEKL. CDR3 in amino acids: CASSQDPGGGYEQYF. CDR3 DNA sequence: TGCGCCAGCAGCCAAGACCCGGGAGGCGGGTACGAGCAGTACTTC.

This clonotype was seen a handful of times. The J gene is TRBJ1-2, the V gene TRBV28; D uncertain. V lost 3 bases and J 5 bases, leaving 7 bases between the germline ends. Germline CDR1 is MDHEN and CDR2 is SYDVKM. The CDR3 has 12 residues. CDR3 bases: TGTGCCAGCAGTTTGGACCAGTATGGCTACACCTTC. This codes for CASSLDQYGYTF.

This CDR3 reads CASSLGGEGNSSYNEQFF. CDR3 bases: TGTGCCAGCAGTTTGGGGGGGGAGGGAAATAGCTCCTACAATGAGCAGTTCTTC. The V and J genes are TRBV6-5 and TRBJ2-1; 7 bases are a match to TRBD2. The V gene's germline CDR1 is MNHEY and CDR2 SVGAGI. The CDR3 has 18 amino acids. V shed 4 bases, J shed 0 bases, and the junction held 12 bases outside the gene matches.

The CDR3 sequence: CASSPDPGNEQYF. In nucleotides, the CDR3 is TGTGCCAGCAGCCCCGATCCCGGTAATGAGCAGTACTTC. The V gene is TRBV3-1, the J gene TRBJ2-7; D gene ambiguous. CDR3 length: 13 residues. CDR1 and CDR2 from the germline V gene are LGHDT and YNNKEL (reference sequence). The V gene lost 4 bases and the J gene lost 7 bases, with 14 bases spanning the gap.

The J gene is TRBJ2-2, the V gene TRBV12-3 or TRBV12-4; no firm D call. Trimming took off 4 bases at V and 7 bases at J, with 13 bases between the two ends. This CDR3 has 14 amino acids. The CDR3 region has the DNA TGTGCCAGCAGTTCACTTAACGCCGGCGGGGAGCTGTTTTTT. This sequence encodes CASSSLNAGGELFF.

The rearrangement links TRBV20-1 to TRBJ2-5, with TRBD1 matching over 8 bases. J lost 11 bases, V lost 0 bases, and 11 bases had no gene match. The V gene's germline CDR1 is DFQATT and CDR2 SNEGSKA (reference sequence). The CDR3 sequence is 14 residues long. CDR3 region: CSARDGAGGPEQYF. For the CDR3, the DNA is TGCAGTGCTAGAGATGGGGCAGGGGGCCCTGAGCAGTACTTC.

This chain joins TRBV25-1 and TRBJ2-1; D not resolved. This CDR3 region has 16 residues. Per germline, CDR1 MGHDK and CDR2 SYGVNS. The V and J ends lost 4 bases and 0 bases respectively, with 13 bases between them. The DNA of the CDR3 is TGTGCCAGCAGTGGGGCGTTTGGGGACTCCTACAATGAGCAGTTCTTC. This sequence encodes CASSGAFGDSYNEQFF.

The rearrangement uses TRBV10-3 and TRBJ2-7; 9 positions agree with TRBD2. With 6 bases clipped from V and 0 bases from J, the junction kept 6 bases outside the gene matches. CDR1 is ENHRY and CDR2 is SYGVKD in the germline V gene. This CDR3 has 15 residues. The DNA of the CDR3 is TGTGCCATCAGCCCGACTAGCGGAAGCTCCTACGAGCAGTACTTC. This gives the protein CAISPTSGSSYEQYF.

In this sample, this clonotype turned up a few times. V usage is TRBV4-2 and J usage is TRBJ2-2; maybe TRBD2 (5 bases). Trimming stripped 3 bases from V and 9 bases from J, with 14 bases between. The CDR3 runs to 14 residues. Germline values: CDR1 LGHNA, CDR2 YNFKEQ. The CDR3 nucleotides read TGTGCCAGCAGCCATCCACTAGGCCACCGGGAGCTGTTTTTT. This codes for CASSHPLGHRELFF.

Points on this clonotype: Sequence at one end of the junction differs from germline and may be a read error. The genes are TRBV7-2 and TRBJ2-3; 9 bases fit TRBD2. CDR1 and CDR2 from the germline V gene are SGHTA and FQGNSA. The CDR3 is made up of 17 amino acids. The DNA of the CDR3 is TGTGCCAGCAGCTTAGCGTATAGCGGGAGAGCAACAGGTACGCAGTATTTT. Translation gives CASSLAYSGRATGTQYF.

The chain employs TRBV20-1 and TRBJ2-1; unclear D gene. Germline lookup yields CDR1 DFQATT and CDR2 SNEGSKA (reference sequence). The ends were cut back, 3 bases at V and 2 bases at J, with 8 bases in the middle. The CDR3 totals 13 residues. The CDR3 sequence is CSASGPAYNEQFF. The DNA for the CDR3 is TGCAGTGCTAGTGGTCCGGCCTACAATGAGCAGTTCTTC.

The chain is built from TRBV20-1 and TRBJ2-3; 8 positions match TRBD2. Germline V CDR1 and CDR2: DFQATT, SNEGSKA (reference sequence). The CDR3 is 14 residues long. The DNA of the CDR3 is TGCAGGCCGGGAGGGACCCGGGTATCAGATACGCAGTATTTT. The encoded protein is CRPGGTRVSDTQYF.